The TCR beta chain under discussion was sequenced for a study of cytomegalovirus exposure and HLA in healthy donors. Details on this clone: No antigen is known for it.

This PCR relied on a set of 60 Vbeta primers and 13 Jbeta primers. Profiling relied on immunoSEQ multiplex PCR, and the TCRdb table lists in-frame clones only, not all of them. The profile shows about 170,000 clones, about four fifths of them singletons. Study results and limitations: Using the classifier, cytomegalovirus status was reportedly diagnosed with high specificity and sensitivity. Specific recognition of CMV antigens was confirmed in vitro for a few chains (all CMV-associated).

This TCR derives from a woman in her late teens or twenties in good health and CMV-seronegative. The sample taken for sequencing was PBMCs.

The CDR3 DNA follows: TGTGCCAGCAGCCAAGGGACTAGCGGGGTAACCTACAATGAGCAGTTCTTC. Translation: CASSQGTSGVTYNEQFF. V usage is TRBV14 and J usage is TRBJ2-1, with 12 positions matching TRBD2. V lost 1 base and J lost 2; bases outside the gene matches: 3. This CDR3 has 17 residues. CDR1 and CDR2 from the germline V gene are SGHDN and FVKESK.